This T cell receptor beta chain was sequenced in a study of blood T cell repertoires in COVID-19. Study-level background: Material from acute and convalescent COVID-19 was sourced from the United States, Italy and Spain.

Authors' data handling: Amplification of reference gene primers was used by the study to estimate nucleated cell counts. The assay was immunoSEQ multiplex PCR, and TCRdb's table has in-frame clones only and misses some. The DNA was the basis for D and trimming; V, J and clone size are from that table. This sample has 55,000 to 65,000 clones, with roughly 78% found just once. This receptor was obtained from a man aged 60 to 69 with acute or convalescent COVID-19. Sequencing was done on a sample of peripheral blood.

The CDR3 DNA sequence: TGTGCCAGCAGCTTGGTAGGGGGCAATCAGCCCCAGCATTTT. It is translated as CASSLVGGNQPQHF. This chain connects TRBV5-5 to TRBJ1-5, with TRBD1 as a possible D gene (5 bases). V shed 0 bases and J shed 2 bases, with 6 bases lying between them. Per the germline V gene, CDR1 is SGHKS and CDR2 is YYEKEE (reference sequence). The CDR3 has 14 residues.